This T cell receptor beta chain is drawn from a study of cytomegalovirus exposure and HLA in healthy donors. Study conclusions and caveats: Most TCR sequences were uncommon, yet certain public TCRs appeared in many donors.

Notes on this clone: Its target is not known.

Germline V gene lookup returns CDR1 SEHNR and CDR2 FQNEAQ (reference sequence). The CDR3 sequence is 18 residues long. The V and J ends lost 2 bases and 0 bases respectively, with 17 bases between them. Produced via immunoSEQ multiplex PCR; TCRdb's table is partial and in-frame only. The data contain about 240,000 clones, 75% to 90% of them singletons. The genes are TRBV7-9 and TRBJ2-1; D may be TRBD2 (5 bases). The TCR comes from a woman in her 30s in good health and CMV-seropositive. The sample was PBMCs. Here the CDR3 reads CASSLLGGPANSYNEQFF. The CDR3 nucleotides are TGTGCCAGCAGCTTATTGGGCGGGCCTGCTAACTCCTACAATGAGCAGTTCTTC.